The rows below give T cell receptor beta chains drawn from one sample of a study of shared clonotypes between healthy human individuals. Clones were read by immunoSEQ multiplex PCR, and TCRdb kept only the in-frame ones, dropping some. The table lists some 2,000,000 clones, 90% to 95% of them singletons. The sample consisted of naive CD4+ T cells sorted from blood. The receptors were gathered from a man aged 18 to 29 in good health. Both conserved end residues are part of each CDR3. A D gene is named only where the DNA matches it firmly. A clone size is listed for some rows: how often the clone was seen (once, few, many), or a class if it is expanded.

>11|.|TRBV30|TRBJ1-2|.
TGCGCCTGGAGCGGAGGGATCAGCTACACCTTC
CAWSGGISYTF
>13|.|TRBV29-1|TRBJ2-1|.
TGCAGGCAGACCCGCAGACCTCACAATGAGCAGTTCTTC
CRQTRRPHNEQFF
>15|.|TRBV27|TRBJ2-2|.
TGTGCCAGCAGCCTTACTAGCTTTAACACCGGGGAGCTGTTTTTT
CASSLTSFNTGELFF
>14|.|TRBV4-1|TRBJ2-5|.
TGCGCCAGCAGCCAGAGACTGACGGGGGAGACCCAGTACTTC
CASSQRLTGETQYF
>15|TRBD1|TRBV2|TRBJ2-1|.
TGTGCCAGCAGTTCGGACAGGGGAAGCCACAATGAGCAGTTCTTC
CASSSDRGSHNEQFF
>13|.|TRBV30|TRBJ1-6|.
TGTGCCTGGAGTCCGGAGGGGAATTCACCCCTCCACTTT
CAWSPEGNSPLHF
>17|TRBD2|TRBV5-6|TRBJ2-1|.
TGTGCCAGCAGCTTTGGACTAGCGGGAGCCTCCTACAATGAGCAGTTCTTC
CASSFGLAGASYNEQFF
>17|.|TRBV19|TRBJ1-1|.
TGTGCCAGTAGTATATCCTGGATGAAGAAAATGAACACTGAAGCTTTCTTT
CASSISWMKKMNTEAFF
>13|.|TRBV5-1|TRBJ1-1|many
TGCGCCAGCAGCTTGGACAGGAACACTGAAGCTTTCTTT
CASSLDRNTEAFF
>15|.|TRBV5-1|TRBJ2-6|.
TGCGCCAGCAGAAAGGAAGTCTCTGGGGCCAACGTCCTGACTTTC
CASRKEVSGANVLTF
>17|TRBD2|TRBV11-3|TRBJ2-5|.
TGTGCCAGCAGCTTAGTAGGTAGCGGGAGGGCCTGGGAGACCCAGTACTTC
CASSLVGSGRAWETQYF
>18|.|TRBV12-5|TRBJ1-1|.
TGTGCTAGTGATTCCCCCCCAGGGTCCCTATGTATGAACACTGAAGCTTTCTTT
CASDSPPGSLCMNTEAFF
>15|TRBD1|TRBV11-2|TRBJ1-2|.
TGTGCCAGCAGCTTGGCCACAGGGGCCAACTATGGCTACACCTTC
CASSLATGANYGYTF
>17|.|TRBV21-1|TRBJ1-2|.
TGTGCCAGCAGCAAAGCCAAGAAGCAGGGTGTCTACTATGGCTACACCTTC
CASSKAKKQGVYYGYTF
>14|TRBD1|TRBV10-3|TRBJ2-5|.
TGTGCCATCAGTGCCGGGACAGTCCAAGAGACCCAGTACTTC
CAISAGTVQETQYF
>12|.|TRBV30|TRBJ2-7|once
TGTGCCTGGAGCGGGACTTCCTACGAGCAGTACTTC
CAWSGTSYEQYF
>14|.|TRBV18|TRBJ2-5|.
TGTGCCAGCTCAGCGTACCGGAACCAAGAGACCCAGTACTTC
CASSAYRNQETQYF
>15|.|TRBV6-1|TRBJ1-5|once
TGTGCCAGCAGTGTTGGGGGGCATAGCAATCAGCCCCAGCATTTT
CASSVGGHSNQPQHF
>17|.|TRBV19|TRBJ2-4|.
TGTGCCAGTAGTATAGTGCGACAGAACCTAGCCAAAAACATTCAGTACTTC
CASSIVRQNLAKNIQYF
>16|.|TRBV5-4|TRBJ2-3|once
TGTGCCAGCAGCCTCCGAGGGACTCTTCGTCCAGATACGCAGTATTTT
CASSLRGTLRPDTQYF
>16|TRBD1|TRBV27|TRBJ2-7|.
TGTGCCAGCAGTCACCGTCGCGACAGGGCTCCCTACGAGCAGTACTTC
CASSHRRDRAPYEQYF
>15|.|TRBV9|TRBJ1-2|.
TGTGCCAGCAGCGTTGGGAGGGCTGGGATTCATGGCTACACCTTC
CASSVGRAGIHGYTF
>16|TRBD1|TRBV19|TRBJ1-5|.
TGTGCCAGTAGTACCCGACAGGGGGGGAGCAATCAGCCCCAGCATTTT
CASSTRQGGSNQPQHF
>13|.|TRBV30|TRBJ2-3|.
TGTGCCTGGAGTGTACTACGGAAAGATACGCAGTATTTT
CAWSVLRKDTQYF
>14|TRBD1|TRBV5-1|TRBJ2-7|.
TGCGCCAGCAACCCGACAGGGGAGACCTACGAGCAGTACTTC
CASNPTGETYEQYF
>10|.|TRBV19|TRBJ2-1|.
TGTGCCAGTGGGGCAGTGCAGCAGTTCTTC
CASGAVQQFF
>14|.|TRBV6-1|TRBJ2-7|.
TGTGCCAGCAGTGGCCGGGACACCGCTACGAGGGAGTACTTC
CASSGRDTATREYF
>15|.|TRBV4-1|TRBJ1-6|.
TGCGCCAGCAGCCGTCCGGACCGCGCCGGCTCACCCCTCCACTTT
CASSRPDRAGSPLHF
>18|.|TRBV28|TRBJ2-5|.
TGTGCCAGCAGTTTATTCCGGACGCTTTCTCGGGTACAAGAGACCCAGTACTTC
CASSLFRTLSRVQETQYF
>13|.|TRBV19|TRBJ2-7|.
TGTGCCAGTAGCACGGGACACTCCTACGAGCAGTACTTC
CASSTGHSYEQYF
>13|.|TRBV19|TRBJ2-7|.
TGTGCCAGTAGTAGGGCCCGAAACTACGAGCAGTACTTC
CASSRARNYEQYF
>17|TRBD2|TRBV7-6|TRBJ2-3|.
TGTGCCAGCAGCTTAGCGCGGGGGAGAGCTAGCACAGATACGCAGTATTTT
CASSLARGRASTDTQYF
>15|.|TRBV10-3|TRBJ1-3|.
TGTGCCACCCGCCCTCAGTCCGGGTTAGGGAACACCATATATTTT
CATRPQSGLGNTIYF
>14|.|TRBV7-9|TRBJ2-3|once
TGTGCCAGCAGCGCACAGATTAGCACAGATACGCAGTATTTT
CASSAQISTDTQYF
>15|.|TRBV5-4|TRBJ2-4|.
TGTGCCAGCAGCCGACGGGGAGGGGGCCAAAACATTCAGTACTTC
CASSRRGGGQNIQYF
>15|.|TRBV14|TRBJ2-3|.
TGTGCCAGCAGCCCTGGATTAGACGGATTAGATACGCAGTATTTT
CASSPGLDGLDTQYF
>14|.|TRBV5-1|TRBJ2-7|.
TGCGCCAGCAGCGCGGGACAGAGCTCCTACGAGCAGTACTTC
CASSAGQSSYEQYF
>12|.|TRBV6-6|TRBJ2-7|.
TGTGCCAGCAGTTCTGATACCTACGAGCAGTACTTC
CASSSDTYEQYF
>13|.|TRBV5-6|TRBJ2-7|once
TGTGCCAGCAGCTTCATCGGGGAGCGCGAGCAGTACTTC
CASSFIGEREQYF
>14|TRBD2|TRBV18|TRBJ2-5|.
TGTGCCAGCTCACCAGGGGGACTAGGAGAGACCCAGTACTTC
CASSPGGLGETQYF
>14|TRBD2|TRBV7-8|TRBJ2-7|.
TGTGCCAGCAGCTTAACGGGACTAGCCTCCGAGCAGTACTTC
CASSLTGLASEQYF
>16|TRBD2|TRBV5-1|TRBJ2-2|.
TGCGCCAGCAGCCGACGGACTAGCGGTAACACCGGGGAGCTGTTTTTT
CASSRRTSGNTGELFF
>13|.|TRBV28|TRBJ1-2|.
TGTGCCAGCAGGCGCCCGGGAGCTCCCGGCTACACCTTC
CASRRPGAPGYTF
>16|TRBD2|TRBV27|TRBJ2-3|.
TGTGCCAGTTTCGGACTAGCGGGGGGGCTCACAGATACGCAGTATTTT
CASFGLAGGLTDTQYF
>14|TRBD1|TRBV10-3|TRBJ2-3|.
TGTGCCATCAGTCCGGGACAGGGCACAGATACGCAGTATTTT
CAISPGQGTDTQYF
>17|TRBD1|TRBV9|TRBJ2-4|.
TGTGCCAGCAGCGCGGGACAGGGGCACCTAGCCAAAAACATTCAGTACTTC
CASSAGQGHLAKNIQYF
>13|.|TRBV5-6|TRBJ2-7|.
TGTGCCAGCAGCTTTGCAGGTGGCTACGAGCAGTACTTC
CASSFAGGYEQYF
>15|.|TRBV7-9|TRBJ1-1|.
TGTGCCAGCAGCCCCCCGCGAAAGGTGATTGCTGAAGCTTTCTTT
CASSPPRKVIAEAFF
>16|TRBD1|TRBV10-3|TRBJ1-6|.
TGTGCCATCAGTGAGGAAGTTGGGACAGGGAATTCACCCCTCCACTTT
CAISEEVGTGNSPLHF
>15|TRBD1|TRBV4-1|TRBJ1-5|.
TGCGCCAGCAGCCAACCAGACAGGGGGCTCCAGCCCCAGCATTTT
CASSQPDRGLQPQHF
>16|.|TRBV5-4|TRBJ2-1|.
TGTGCCAGCAGCCAGGGATCCCGGTCGATGGGAAATGAGCAGTTCTTC
CASSQGSRSMGNEQFF
>15|TRBD1|TRBV10-1|TRBJ1-5|.
TGCGCCAGCACCTCAACAGGGGGCTGGGTTCAGCCCCAGCATTTT
CASTSTGGWVQPQHF